This T cell receptor beta chain was captured in a study of T cell responses to AZD1222 COVID-19 vaccine. V shed 2 bases and J 4 bases; nucleotides not matched to a gene: 4. CDR3 size: 15 residues. Germline V CDR1 and CDR2: KGHSH, LQKENI. Only in-frame clones appear in the TCRdb table, and some are missing; sequencing was by immunoSEQ multiplex PCR. The data contain 100,000 to 150,000 clones, about 93% of them singletons. This clone appeared a single time. The sequence derives from an adult who received the AZD1222 COVID-19 vaccine. The chain recombines TRBV18 with TRBJ2-2; 7 nucleotides agree with TRBD1. The sequencing here drew on peripheral blood, taken 28 days after the second AZD1222 dose. The CDR3 here is CASSPSTGATGELFF. The CDR3 nucleotides read TGTGCCAGCTCACCATCTACAGGGGCCACCGGGGAGCTGTTTTTT.